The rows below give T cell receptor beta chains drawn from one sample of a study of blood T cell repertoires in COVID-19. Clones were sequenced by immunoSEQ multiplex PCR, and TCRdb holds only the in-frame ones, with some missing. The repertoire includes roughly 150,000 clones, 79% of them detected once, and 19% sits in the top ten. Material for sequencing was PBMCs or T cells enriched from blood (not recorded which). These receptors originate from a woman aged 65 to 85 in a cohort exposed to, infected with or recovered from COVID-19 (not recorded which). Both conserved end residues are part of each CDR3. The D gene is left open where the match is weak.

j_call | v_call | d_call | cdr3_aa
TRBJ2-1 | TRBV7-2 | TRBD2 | CATPREGSGGWNEQFF
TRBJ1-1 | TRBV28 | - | CASSLETEAFF
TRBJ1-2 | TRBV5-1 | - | CASSLPSDYGYTF
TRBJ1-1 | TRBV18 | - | CASSPKGRADTEAFF
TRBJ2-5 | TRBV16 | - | CASSPGGGARETQYF
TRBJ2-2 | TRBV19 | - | CASTKTSGANTGELFF
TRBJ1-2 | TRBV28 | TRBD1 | CASSLPYRQGGGYTF
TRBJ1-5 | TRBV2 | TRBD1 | CASSRQGRQPQHF
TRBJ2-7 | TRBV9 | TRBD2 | CASSEGGTSGNYEQYF
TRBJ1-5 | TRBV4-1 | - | CASSQDGQHNQPQHF
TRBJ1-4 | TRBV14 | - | CASSRGQNEKLFF
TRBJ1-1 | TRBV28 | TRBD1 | CAAPGTETNTEAFF
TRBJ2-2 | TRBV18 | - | CASSPPGTTNTGELFF
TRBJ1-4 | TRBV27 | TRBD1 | CASSPGQGEGKLFF
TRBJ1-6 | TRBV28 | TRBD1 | CASSFSGGSTPLHF
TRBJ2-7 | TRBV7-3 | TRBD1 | CASSPDRGPRRQYF
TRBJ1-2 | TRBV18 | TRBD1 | CASSPVDRGLRDGYTF
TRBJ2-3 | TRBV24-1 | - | CATSDPGLSVDTQYF
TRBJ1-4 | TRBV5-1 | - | CASSLMGRVGEKLFF
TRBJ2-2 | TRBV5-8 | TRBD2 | CASSFLSTSGSRSGTGELFF
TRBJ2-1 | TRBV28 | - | CASSLVGAGYNEQFF
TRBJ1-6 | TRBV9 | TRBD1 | CASSVAGTGTSPLHF
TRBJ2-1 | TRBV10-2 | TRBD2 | CASSRRLAGRTYNEQFF
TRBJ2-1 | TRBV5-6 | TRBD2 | CASSLSGRGYNEQFF
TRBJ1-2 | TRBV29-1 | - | CSVEDLARRNYGYTF
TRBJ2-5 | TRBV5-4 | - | CASSLPQTQETQYF
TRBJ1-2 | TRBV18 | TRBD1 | CASSLQTGANYGYTF
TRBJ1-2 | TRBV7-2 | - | CASSPMGGRTGGYTF
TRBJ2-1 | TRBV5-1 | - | CASRPGLSPYNEQFF
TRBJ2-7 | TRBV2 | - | CASSEAGASHYEQYF
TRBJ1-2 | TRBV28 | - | CASSLPQTRGYTF
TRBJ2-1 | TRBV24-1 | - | CATSPTGPYNEQFF
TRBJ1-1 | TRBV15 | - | CASRGVRFAEAFF
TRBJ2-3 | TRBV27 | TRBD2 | CASATSRLAQDTDTQYF
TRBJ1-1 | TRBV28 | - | CASSPQILLHEAFF
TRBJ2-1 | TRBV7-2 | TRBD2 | CASGLAGAYNEQFF
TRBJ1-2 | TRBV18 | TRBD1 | CASSPGTGENYGYTF
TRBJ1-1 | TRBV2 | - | CASSGGRLNTEAFF
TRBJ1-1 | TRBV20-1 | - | CSASKPGGLGNTEAFF